This T cell receptor (beta chain) is from a study of brain metastases from non-small cell lung cancer (dated by TCRdb to the late 2010s). With regard to the full study: In non-small-cell lung cancer patients, the researchers characterized the immune microenvironment of brain metastases and primary tumors that had been resected as matched pairs.

About this clone itself: Its specific antigen is unknown. No quality values exist for individual bases; no much larger clone is one base distant.

A cohort of 35 to 45 patients with surgically resected non-small-cell lung cancer, for whom both primary tumor and brain metastasis specimens were available, was included. V lost 10 bases and J lost 4 bases; the stretch between them is 13 bases long. The CDR3 sequence holds 12 residues, the cysteine and phenylalanine included. Only the CDR3 part of the read is kept: 36 bases, read in frame from the first base. CDR1 and CDR2 were assigned from the germline V gene (reference sequence) as LNHDA and SQIVND. Library preparation employed the immunoSEQ multiplex PCR assay. T-cell receptor beta chain repertoire sequencing was performed alongside a 770-gene immune expression panel. TCRdb retrieved this table from immuneACCESS and kept in-frame rearrangements only. Not all clones are present; in checked studies, unresolved V genes account for under half, and no reason is known for the remainder. The sample table holds more than 700 clones, of which around 85% were seen once. The ten biggest clones cover 7.1% of the sample.

The chain couples TRBV19 to TRBJ1-2; possibly the D gene is TRBD1, per 5 matching bases. The sequencing input was tumor-adjacent normal tissue. The sequence was collected from a donor at least 40 years old with non-small cell lung cancer. For the CDR3, the sequence is CATATGFYGYTF. The DNA is TGTGCCACCGCCACAGGTTTCTATGGCTACACCTTC.